These T cell receptor beta chains were read from a single sample in a study of blood T cell repertoires in COVID-19. Method: immunoSEQ multiplex PCR; TCRdb's copy keeps in-frame clones and lacks some. The sample includes 100,000 to 150,000 clones, more than 70% of them seen just once. The sample consisted of peripheral blood. The receptors come from a woman over 75 with acute or convalescent COVID-19. CDR3s include the opening cysteine and the closing phenylalanine or tryptophan. Each record gives: D gene, V gene, J gene, clone size, CDR3 DNA, CDR3 protein. D genes are given only for firm matches. For some rows the clone size is stated as once, few or many, or as a class when expanded; others skip it.

d_gene: -
v_gene: TRBV11-2
j_gene: TRBJ1-3
abundance: -
CDR3nt: TGTGCCAGCAGCTCGGACAGCTCTGGAAACACCATATATTTT
CDR3aa: CASSSDSSGNTIYF

d_gene: -
v_gene: TRBV20-1
j_gene: TRBJ2-7
abundance: -
CDR3nt: TGCAGTGCTAGTAGGGGATTTTCCTACGAGCAGTACTTC
CDR3aa: CSASRGFSYEQYF

d_gene: TRBD1
v_gene: TRBV2
j_gene: TRBJ2-2
abundance: -
CDR3nt: TGTGCCAGCAGTACGGACAGGGTAGATACCGGGGAGCTGTTTTTT
CDR3aa: CASSTDRVDTGELFF

d_gene: -
v_gene: TRBV12-3/TRBV12-4
j_gene: TRBJ1-3
abundance: once
CDR3nt: TGTGCCAGCAGTTTTGCGGGCGGAAACACCATATATTTT
CDR3aa: CASSFAGGNTIYF

d_gene: TRBD1
v_gene: TRBV10-3
j_gene: TRBJ2-2
abundance: -
CDR3nt: TGTGCCGTCCAACTGACAGGGGGACCAACGAACACCGGGGAGCTGTTTTTT
CDR3aa: CAVQLTGGPTNTGELFF

d_gene: -
v_gene: TRBV7-8
j_gene: TRBJ1-3
abundance: once
CDR3nt: TGTGCCAGCAGCTTAGGGGGGCTAAACACCATATATTTT
CDR3aa: CASSLGGLNTIYF

d_gene: TRBD1
v_gene: TRBV28
j_gene: TRBJ1-2
abundance: -
CDR3nt: TGTGCCAGCAGCTCGGGACAGGGGAGGGGAAGAGGCTTC
CDR3aa: CASSSGQGRGRGF

d_gene: -
v_gene: TRBV7-5
j_gene: TRBJ2-5
abundance: -
CDR3nt: TGTGCCAGAAGCTCGATTACAGGGGGGCAGTACTTC
CDR3aa: CARSSITGGQYF

d_gene: TRBD1
v_gene: TRBV5-1
j_gene: TRBJ1-1
abundance: -
CDR3nt: TGCGCCAGCAGCTTGCAACAGGGGCACACTGAAGCTTTCTTT
CDR3aa: CASSLQQGHTEAFF

d_gene: -
v_gene: TRBV19
j_gene: TRBJ1-2
abundance: -
CDR3nt: TGTGCCAGTCAACGGGGGGCGTCTAACTATGGCTACACCTTC
CDR3aa: CASQRGASNYGYTF